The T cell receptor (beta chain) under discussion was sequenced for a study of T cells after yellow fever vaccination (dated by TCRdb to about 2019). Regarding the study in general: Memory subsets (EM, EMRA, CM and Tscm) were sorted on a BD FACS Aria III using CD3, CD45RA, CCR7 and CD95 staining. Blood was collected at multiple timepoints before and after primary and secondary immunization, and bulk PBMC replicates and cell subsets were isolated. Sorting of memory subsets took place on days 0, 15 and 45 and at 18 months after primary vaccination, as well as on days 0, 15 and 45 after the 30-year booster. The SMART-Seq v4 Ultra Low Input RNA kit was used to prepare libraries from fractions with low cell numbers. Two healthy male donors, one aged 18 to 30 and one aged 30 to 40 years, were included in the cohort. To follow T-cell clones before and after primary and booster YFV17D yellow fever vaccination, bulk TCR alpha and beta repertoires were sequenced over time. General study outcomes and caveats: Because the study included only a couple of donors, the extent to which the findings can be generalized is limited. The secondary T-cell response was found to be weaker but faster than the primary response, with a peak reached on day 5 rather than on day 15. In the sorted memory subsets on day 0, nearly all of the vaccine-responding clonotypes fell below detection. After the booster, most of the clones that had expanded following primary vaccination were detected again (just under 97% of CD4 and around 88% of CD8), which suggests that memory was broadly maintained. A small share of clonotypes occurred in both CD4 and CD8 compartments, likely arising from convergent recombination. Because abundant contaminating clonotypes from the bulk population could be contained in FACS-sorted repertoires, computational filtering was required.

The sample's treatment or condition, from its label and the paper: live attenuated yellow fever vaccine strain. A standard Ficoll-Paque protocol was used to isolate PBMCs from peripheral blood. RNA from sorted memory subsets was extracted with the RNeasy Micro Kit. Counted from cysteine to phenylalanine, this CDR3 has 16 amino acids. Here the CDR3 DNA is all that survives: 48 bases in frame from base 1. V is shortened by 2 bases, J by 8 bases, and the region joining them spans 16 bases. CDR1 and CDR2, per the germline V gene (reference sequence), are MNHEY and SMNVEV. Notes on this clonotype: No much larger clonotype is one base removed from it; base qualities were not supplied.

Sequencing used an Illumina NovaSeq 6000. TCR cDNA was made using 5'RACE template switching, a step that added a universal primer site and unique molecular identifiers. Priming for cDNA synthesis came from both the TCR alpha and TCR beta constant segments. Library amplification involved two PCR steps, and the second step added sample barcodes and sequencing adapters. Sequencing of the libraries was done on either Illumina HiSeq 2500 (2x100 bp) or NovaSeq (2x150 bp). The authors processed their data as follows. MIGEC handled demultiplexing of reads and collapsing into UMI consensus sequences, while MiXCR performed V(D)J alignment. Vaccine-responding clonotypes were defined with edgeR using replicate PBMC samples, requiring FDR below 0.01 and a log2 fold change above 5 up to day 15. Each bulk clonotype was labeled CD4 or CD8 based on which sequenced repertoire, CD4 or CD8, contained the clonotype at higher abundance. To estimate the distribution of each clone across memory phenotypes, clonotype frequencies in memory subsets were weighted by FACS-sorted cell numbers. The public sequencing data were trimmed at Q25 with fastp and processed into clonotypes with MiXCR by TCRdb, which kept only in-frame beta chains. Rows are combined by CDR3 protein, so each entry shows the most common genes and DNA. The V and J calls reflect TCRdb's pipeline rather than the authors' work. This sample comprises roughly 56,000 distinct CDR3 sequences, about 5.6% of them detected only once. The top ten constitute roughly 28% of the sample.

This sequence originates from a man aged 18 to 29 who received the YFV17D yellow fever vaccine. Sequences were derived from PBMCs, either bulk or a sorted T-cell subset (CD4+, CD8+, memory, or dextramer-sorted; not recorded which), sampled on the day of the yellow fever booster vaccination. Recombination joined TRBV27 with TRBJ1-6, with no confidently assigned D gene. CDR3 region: CASSLIFGAADSPLHF. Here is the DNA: TGTGCCAGCAGTTTAATTTTTGGAGCAGCCGATTCACCCCTCCACTTT.